The rows below give T cell receptor beta chains drawn from one sample of a study of high-grade serous ovarian cancer treatment subgroups. Profiled with immunoSEQ multiplex PCR; TCRdb holds only in-frame clones, not every one. The sample holds 4,500 to 6,000 clones, about 70% seen once. The specimen was tumor tissue. Every receptor here comes from a human donor with high-grade serous ovarian cancer. Both conserved end residues are part of each CDR3. A D gene is named only where the DNA matches it firmly. Rows may omit the clone size; those that give it use once, few, many or a size class.

CDR3 protein: CASSGRPLNTEAFF
CDR3 DNA: TGTGCCAGCAGTGGAAGACCCTTGAACACTGAAGCTTTCTTT
D gene: .
V gene: TRBV27
J gene: TRBJ1-1
clone size: .

CDR3 protein: CASSLSDAEKLFF
CDR3 DNA: TGCGCCAGCAGCTTATCGGACGCGGAGAAACTGTTTTTT
D gene: .
V gene: TRBV5-1
J gene: TRBJ1-4
clone size: .

CDR3 protein: CASSRAGDNYGYTF
CDR3 DNA: TGTGCCAGTAGTAGGGCAGGTGATAACTATGGCTACACCTTC
D gene: .
V gene: TRBV19
J gene: TRBJ1-2
clone size: .

CDR3 protein: CASSPPQLRAAFF
CDR3 DNA: TGTGCCAGCAGCCCGCCCCAATTACGGGCCGCTTTCTTT
D gene: .
V gene: TRBV7-5
J gene: TRBJ1-1
clone size: .

CDR3 protein: CATSRPALTYGYTF
CDR3 DNA: TGTGCCACCAGCCGTCCAGCCTTAACCTATGGCTACACCTTC
D gene: .
V gene: TRBV15
J gene: TRBJ1-2
clone size: .

CDR3 protein: CASSEGPNTEAFF
CDR3 DNA: TGTGCCAGCTCGGAGGGGCCTAACACTGAAGCTTTCTTT
D gene: .
V gene: TRBV2
J gene: TRBJ1-1
clone size: .

CDR3 protein: CASVSFAQRSGNTIYF
CDR3 DNA: TGTGCCAGCGTTAGTTTTGCGCAGAGATCTGGAAACACCATATATTTT
D gene: .
V gene: TRBV13
J gene: TRBJ1-3
clone size: .

CDR3 protein: CASSPFPYRDSYNEQFF
CDR3 DNA: TGTGCCAGCAGCCCATTCCCATACAGGGACTCCTACAATGAGCAGTTCTTC
D gene: .
V gene: TRBV27
J gene: TRBJ2-1
clone size: .

CDR3 protein: CASSFLKEGGRRSDTQYF
CDR3 DNA: TGTGCCAGCAGCTTTTTAAAAGAGGGGGGGAGGCGGTCAGATACGCAGTATTTT
D gene: .
V gene: TRBV7-8
J gene: TRBJ2-3
clone size: once

CDR3 protein: CASTLGQGNSPLHF
CDR3 DNA: TGTGCCAGCACCCTTGGACAGGGGAATTCACCCCTCCACTTT
D gene: TRBD1
V gene: TRBV28
J gene: TRBJ1-6
clone size: .

CDR3 protein: CASSYSNGQPQHF
CDR3 DNA: TGTGCCAGCAGTTACTCGAACGGTCAGCCCCAGCATTTT
D gene: .
V gene: TRBV6-5
J gene: TRBJ1-5
clone size: .

CDR3 protein: CASTGGDGGNTIYF
CDR3 DNA: TGTGCCAGCACCGGGGGCGATGGTGGAAACACCATATATTTT
D gene: .
V gene: TRBV7-1
J gene: TRBJ1-3
clone size: .

CDR3 protein: CASSLAGVNYGYTF
CDR3 DNA: TGTGCCAGCAGCTTAGCGGGGGTTAACTATGGCTACACCTTC
D gene: .
V gene: TRBV7-2
J gene: TRBJ1-2
clone size: .

CDR3 protein: CASSPGGGGKLFF
CDR3 DNA: TGTGCCAGCAGCCCCGGGGGGGGCGGAAAACTGTTTTTT
D gene: .
V gene: TRBV7-3
J gene: TRBJ1-4
clone size: .

CDR3 protein: CASSLGTGGVNEQFF
CDR3 DNA: TGTGCCAGCAGCTTAGGGACAGGGGGGGTCAATGAGCAGTTCTTC
D gene: TRBD1
V gene: TRBV7-6
J gene: TRBJ2-1
clone size: few

CDR3 protein: CASMQRFTEAFF
CDR3 DNA: TGCGCCAGCATGCAGAGATTCACTGAAGCTTTCTTT
D gene: .
V gene: TRBV10-2
J gene: TRBJ1-1
clone size: .

CDR3 protein: CASSLGRGRRTDTQYF
CDR3 DNA: TGCGCCAGCAGCTTGGGAAGGGGGCGCCGCACAGATACGCAGTATTTT
D gene: TRBD1
V gene: TRBV5-1
J gene: TRBJ2-3
clone size: once

CDR3 protein: CASSPDRSTYEQYF
CDR3 DNA: TGTGCCAGCAGTCCGGACAGGAGTACCTACGAGCAGTACTTC
D gene: TRBD1
V gene: TRBV7-9
J gene: TRBJ2-7
clone size: .

CDR3 protein: CASRQGGGYGYGYTF
CDR3 DNA: TGTGCCAGTCGACAAGGGGGCGGGTATGGGTATGGCTACACCTTC
D gene: TRBD1
V gene: TRBV6-5
J gene: TRBJ1-2
clone size: .

CDR3 protein: CASSLSRGPLRYTF
CDR3 DNA: TGTGCCAGCAGCCTGTCCAGGGGGCCTCTTCGCTACACCTTC
D gene: TRBD1
V gene: TRBV7-9
J gene: TRBJ1-2
clone size: .

CDR3 protein: CASSDGPTSGGFYNEQFF
CDR3 DNA: TGTGCCAGCAGTGACGGTCCCACTAGCGGGGGGTTCTACAATGAGCAGTTCTTC
D gene: TRBD2
V gene: TRBV2
J gene: TRBJ2-1
clone size: .

CDR3 protein: CASSIDSGGAREKLFF
CDR3 DNA: TGTGCCAGTAGTATAGATTCCGGGGGGGCAAGAGAAAAACTGTTTTTT
D gene: .
V gene: TRBV19
J gene: TRBJ1-4
clone size: .

CDR3 protein: CASSLNLGLDKFGETQYF
CDR3 DNA: TGCGCCAGCAGCCTCAACTTGGGACTAGATAAGTTCGGCGAGACCCAGTACTTC
D gene: TRBD2
V gene: TRBV4-3
J gene: TRBJ2-5
clone size: .